These T cell receptor beta chains were read from a single sample in a study of T cell changes during pregnancy in multiple sclerosis. Sequenced by immunoSEQ multiplex PCR; TCRdb stores in-frame clones only, minus some. The sample yields approximately 50,000 clones, approximately 93% seen once. The sample in question was CD4+ T cells from peripheral blood mononuclear cells, obtained in the third trimester of pregnancy. The receptors shown here come from a female donor with multiple sclerosis, enrolled in a pregnancy study. CDR3s include the opening cysteine and the closing phenylalanine or tryptophan. Each record gives: J gene, clone size, D gene, V gene, CDR3 protein, CDR3 DNA. The D gene is left open where the match is weak. Expanded clones get a size class; other rows say once, few or many, or leave the size out.

TRBJ1-5 | . | . | TRBV7-9 | CASSRQGSSNQPQHF | TGTGCCAGCAGCCGTCAGGGAAGTAGCAATCAGCCCCAGCATTTT
TRBJ2-2 | . | TRBD1 | TRBV7-2 | CASSPVGQGAGELFF | TGTGCCAGCAGCCCAGTGGGACAGGGAGCCGGGGAGCTGTTTTTT
TRBJ2-3 | once | TRBD2 | TRBV7-3 | CASSQLAGRPDTQYF | TGTGCCAGCAGCCAACTAGCGGGACGGCCAGATACGCAGTATTTT
TRBJ2-3 | . | . | TRBV5-1 | CASAVNSDTQYF | TGCGCCAGCGCCGTAAACTCAGATACGCAGTATTTT
TRBJ2-6 | . | . | TRBV11-2 | CASSSGLLGANVLTF | TGTGCCAGCAGCTCAGGGCTTCTGGGGGCCAACGTCCTGACTTTC
TRBJ2-7 | . | . | TRBV11-2 | CASGGRAGYEQYF | TGTGCCAGCGGGGGCAGGGCCGGGTACGAGCAGTACTTC
TRBJ2-3 | . | . | TRBV25-1 | CASSDSRISTDTQYF | TGTGCCAGCAGTGATTCTAGGATTAGCACAGATACGCAGTATTTT
TRBJ2-5 | once | . | TRBV28 | CASHPGLGTQYF | TGTGCCAGTCACCCCGGGTTGGGGACCCAGTACTTC
TRBJ1-4 | . | TRBD1 | TRBV11-3 | CASSQGADEKLFF | TGTGCCAGCAGCCAGGGGGCAGATGAAAAACTGTTTTTT
TRBJ2-2 | . | . | TRBV5-1 | CASSFTSVTGELFF | TGCGCCAGCAGCTTCACTAGTGTAACCGGGGAGCTGTTTTTT
TRBJ2-1 | few | . | TRBV5-8 | CASSLWRVTNEQFF | TGTGCCAGCAGCTTGTGGCGGGTGACAAATGAGCAGTTCTTC
TRBJ2-5 | . | . | TRBV9 | CASSVDPLGGIQETQYF | TGTGCCAGCAGCGTAGACCCCCTTGGCGGGATCCAAGAGACCCAGTACTTC
TRBJ1-2 | . | . | TRBV10-3 | CAIRKELSPGYTF | TGTGCCATCAGGAAGGAGCTCTCCCCCGGCTACACCTTC
TRBJ2-7 | . | TRBD1 | TRBV4-3 | CASSQDLTGVEEQYF | TGCGCCAGCAGCCAAGACCTGACAGGGGTGGAAGAGCAGTACTTC
TRBJ1-3 | . | TRBD1 | TRBV18 | CASSPKTGVGNTIYF | TGTGCCAGCTCACCGAAGACAGGGGTTGGAAACACCATATATTTT
TRBJ2-1 | . | . | TRBV19 | CASSPRGGSSYNEQFF | TGTGCCAGTAGCCCCCGAGGGGGAAGCTCCTACAATGAGCAGTTCTTC
TRBJ1-2 | . | TRBD1 | TRBV2 | CASSGWARGNYGYTF | TGTGCCAGCAGTGGATGGGCCAGGGGGAACTATGGCTACACCTTC
TRBJ1-1 | . | . | TRBV5-1 | CASSQIRDTEAFF | TGCGCCAGCAGCCAAATCCGGGACACTGAAGCTTTCTTT
TRBJ2-5 | . | TRBD2 | TRBV5-6 | CASSLAAGGVVAQYF | TGTGCCAGCAGCTTGGCGGCGGGGGGGGTCGTGGCCCAGTACTTC
TRBJ2-7 | . | TRBD2 | TRBV5-4 | CASSPSGSFPQQYF | TGTGCCAGCAGCCCTAGCGGGAGTTTCCCCCAGCAGTACTTC
TRBJ1-6 | . | . | TRBV7-8 | CASSPQEGWNNSPLHF | TGTGCCAGCAGCCCCCAGGAGGGGTGGAATAATTCACCCCTCCACTTT
TRBJ1-4 | once | . | TRBV23-1 | CASSQSVAGVEKLFF | TGCGCCAGCAGTCAATCTGTAGCAGGGGTTGAAAAACTGTTTTTT
TRBJ2-5 | . | . | TRBV6-6 | CASSYSLLERKETQYF | TGTGCCAGCAGTTACTCGTTACTAGAAAGGAAAGAGACCCAGTACTTC
TRBJ2-2 | once | TRBD1 | TRBV27 | CASSPTGVNTGELFF | TGTGCCAGCAGCCCGACAGGGGTTAATACCGGGGAGCTGTTTTTT
TRBJ2-7 | . | TRBD1 | TRBV7-2 | CASGQGPDYEQYF | TGTGCCAGTGGACAGGGCCCAGACTACGAGCAGTACTTC
TRBJ2-1 | . | TRBD2 | TRBV5-6 | CASSRWRGSNEQFF | TGTGCCAGCAGCCGGTGGCGGGGGAGCAATGAGCAGTTCTTC
TRBJ2-7 | . | . | TRBV9 | CASSVAEGLYEQYF | TGTGCCAGCAGCGTAGCGGAGGGACTCTACGAGCAGTACTTC
TRBJ1-2 | . | TRBD1 | TRBV9 | CASSVGAGGGNYGYTF | TGTGCCAGCAGCGTAGGGGCAGGGGGCGGTAACTATGGCTACACCTTC
TRBJ1-5 | . | . | TRBV21-1 | CASSKIVNQPQHF | TGTGCCAGCAGCAAAATAGTCAATCAGCCCCAGCATTTT
TRBJ2-7 | . | TRBD2 | TRBV4-2 | CASSQAPGLAGEQYF | TGTGCCAGCAGCCAAGCACCGGGACTAGCGGGCGAGCAGTACTTC
TRBJ2-1 | . | TRBD2 | TRBV6-1 | CASKTSGGAGEQFF | TGTGCCAGTAAGACTAGCGGGGGGGCGGGTGAGCAGTTCTTC
TRBJ2-5 | . | . | TRBV29-1 | CSVPQGFQETQYF | TGCAGCGTCCCACAGGGATTTCAAGAGACCCAGTACTTC
TRBJ2-7 | . | . | TRBV6-1 | CASSDYVVYEQYF | TGTGCCAGCAGTGACTACGTCGTCTACGAGCAGTACTTC
TRBJ1-1 | . | TRBD1 | TRBV30 | CAWSVSTGGHTEAFF | TGTGCCTGGAGTGTCTCGACAGGGGGCCACACTGAAGCTTTCTTT
TRBJ2-1 | few | TRBD2 | TRBV6-5 | CASSYSSGLAFTEQFF | TGTGCCAGCAGTTACTCGTCCGGACTAGCCTTCACTGAGCAGTTCTTC
TRBJ1-2 | . | . | TRBV14 | CASSQLVQGGYTF | TGTGCCAGCAGCCAATTAGTCCAGGGTGGCTACACCTTC
TRBJ2-3 | . | TRBD2 | TRBV5-6 | CASSLAPASSGSSTGTQYF | TGTGCCAGCAGCTTGGCCCCCGCGTCGAGCGGGAGCAGCACTGGTACGCAGTATTTT
TRBJ1-1 | once | . | TRBV6-5 | CASSFNPEAEAFF | TGTGCCAGCAGTTTTAACCCGGAGGCTGAAGCTTTCTTT
TRBJ2-5 | once | . | TRBV11-2 | CASSWGSGPRETQYF | TGTGCCAGCAGCTGGGGCTCAGGGCCTAGGGAGACCCAGTACTTC
TRBJ1-1 | . | TRBD1 | TRBV19 | CASSGGDRAAAFF | TGTGCCAGTAGTGGGGGGGACAGGGCGGCGGCTTTCTTT
TRBJ2-3 | . | . | TRBV6-4 | CATSVQFGDTQYF | TGTGCCACCTCAGTTCAGTTCGGGGATACGCAGTATTTT
TRBJ1-2 | . | . | TRBV19 | CASSMVMPGGYTF | TGTGCCAGTAGTATGGTGATGCCGGGTGGCTACACCTTC
TRBJ2-5 | . | . | TRBV18 | CASSPLGEETQYF | TGTGCCAGCTCACCACTAGGGGAAGAGACCCAGTACTTC
TRBJ2-5 | . | . | TRBV7-2 | CASSLLGSQETQYF | TGTGCCAGCAGCTTATTGGGCAGCCAAGAGACCCAGTACTTC
TRBJ1-2 | . | . | TRBV20-1 | CSAREDGSYTF | TGCAGTGCTAGGGAGGACGGGAGCTACACCTTC
TRBJ2-5 | . | . | TRBV27 | CASSSSWGPQETQYF | TGTGCCAGCAGTAGCTCCTGGGGCCCTCAAGAGACCCAGTACTTC
TRBJ1-1 | . | . | TRBV25-1 | CATSGWAEAFF | TGTGCCACCTCGGGTTGGGCTGAAGCTTTCTTT
TRBJ2-1 | once | . | TRBV5-1 | CASSLDLAYYNEQFF | TGCGCCAGCAGCTTGGACCTAGCGTATTACAATGAGCAGTTCTTC
TRBJ1-1 | . | TRBD1 | TRBV30 | CAWLGGTGMEAFF | TGTGCCTGGTTGGGGGGGACAGGGATGGAAGCTTTCTTT
TRBJ1-3 | once | . | TRBV7-2 | CASSQAGAPGNTIYF | TGTGCCAGCAGCCAAGCGGGGGCGCCTGGAAACACCATATATTTT
TRBJ1-3 | . | . | TRBV6-1 | CASTLLQGPGNTIYF | TGTGCCAGCACCCTCTTACAGGGACCTGGAAACACCATATATTTT
TRBJ1-5 | . | . | TRBV18 | CASSGRDNQPQHF | TGTGCCAGCTCAGGACGGGATAATCAGCCCCAGCATTTT
TRBJ1-6 | . | . | TRBV7-8 | CASSQTGTNNSPLHF | TGTGCCAGCAGCCAGACCGGGACTAATAATTCACCCCTCCACTTT
TRBJ2-3 | . | TRBD1 | TRBV5-1 | CASSSGQGAIKYRTDTQYF | TGCGCCAGCAGCTCGGGACAGGGGGCGATTAAATATCGCACAGATACGCAGTATTTT
TRBJ2-1 | . | TRBD1 | TRBV14 | CASSPRQGYNEQFF | TGTGCCAGCAGCCCCAGACAGGGTTACAATGAGCAGTTCTTC
TRBJ2-5 | . | TRBD1 | TRBV5-6 | CASSFRRFGTGETQYF | TGTGCCAGCAGCTTTAGGCGTTTTGGGACAGGGGAGACCCAGTACTTC
TRBJ2-7 | . | . | TRBV10-3 | CAISDGAYEQYF | TGTGCCATCAGTGACGGTGCCTACGAGCAGTACTTC